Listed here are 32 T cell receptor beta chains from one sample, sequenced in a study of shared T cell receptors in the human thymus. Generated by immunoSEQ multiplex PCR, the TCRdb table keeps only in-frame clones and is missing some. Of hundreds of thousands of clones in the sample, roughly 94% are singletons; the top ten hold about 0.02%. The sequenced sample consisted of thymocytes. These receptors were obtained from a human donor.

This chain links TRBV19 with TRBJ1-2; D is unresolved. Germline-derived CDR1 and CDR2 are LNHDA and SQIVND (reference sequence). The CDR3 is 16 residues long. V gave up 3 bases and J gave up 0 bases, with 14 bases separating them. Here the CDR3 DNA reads TGTGCCAGTAGTATCGTTAGGAGGGAAGCTAACTATGGCTACACCTTC. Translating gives CASSIVRREANYGYTF. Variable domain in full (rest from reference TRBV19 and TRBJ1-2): DGGITQSPKYLFRKEGQNVTLSCEQNLNHDAMYWYRQDPGQGLRLIYYSQIVNDFQKGDIAEGYSVSREKKESFPLTVTSAQKNPTAFYLCASSIVRREANYGYTFGSGTRLTVV.

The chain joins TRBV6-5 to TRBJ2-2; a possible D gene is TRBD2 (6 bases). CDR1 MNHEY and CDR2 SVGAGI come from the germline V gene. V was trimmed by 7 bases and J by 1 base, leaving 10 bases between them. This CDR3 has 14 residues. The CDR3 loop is CASTGRGNTGELFF. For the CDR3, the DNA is TGTGCCAGCACGGGGCGGGGGAACACCGGGGAGCTGTTTTTT.

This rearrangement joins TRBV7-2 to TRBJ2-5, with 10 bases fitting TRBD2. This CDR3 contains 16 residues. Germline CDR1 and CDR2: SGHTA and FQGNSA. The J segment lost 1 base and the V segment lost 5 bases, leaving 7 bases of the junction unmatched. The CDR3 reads CASSVVGLASQETQYF. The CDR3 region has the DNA TGTGCCAGCAGCGTCGTGGGACTAGCGTCCCAAGAGACCCAGTACTTC.

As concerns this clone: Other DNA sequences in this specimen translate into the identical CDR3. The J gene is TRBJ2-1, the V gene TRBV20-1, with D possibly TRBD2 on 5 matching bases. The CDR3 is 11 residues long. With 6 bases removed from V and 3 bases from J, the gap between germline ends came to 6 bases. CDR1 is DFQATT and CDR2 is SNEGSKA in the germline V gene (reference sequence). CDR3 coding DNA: TGCAGTGCCCGGGGCTACAATGAGCAGTTCTTC. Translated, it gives CSARGYNEQFF.

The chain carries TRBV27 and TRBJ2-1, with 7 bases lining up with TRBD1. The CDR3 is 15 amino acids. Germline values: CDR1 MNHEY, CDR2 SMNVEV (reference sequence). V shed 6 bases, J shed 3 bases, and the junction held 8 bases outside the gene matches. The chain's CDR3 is CASRFNRGDYNEQFF. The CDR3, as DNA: TGTGCCAGCAGATTCAACAGGGGCGACTACAATGAGCAGTTCTTC.

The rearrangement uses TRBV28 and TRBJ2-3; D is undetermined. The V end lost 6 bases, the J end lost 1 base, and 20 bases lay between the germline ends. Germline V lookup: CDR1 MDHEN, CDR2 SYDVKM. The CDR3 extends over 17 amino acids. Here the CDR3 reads CASSPLVWPVGTDTQYF. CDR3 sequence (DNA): TGTGCCAGCAGCCCCCTTGTATGGCCCGTTGGCACAGATACGCAGTATTTT.

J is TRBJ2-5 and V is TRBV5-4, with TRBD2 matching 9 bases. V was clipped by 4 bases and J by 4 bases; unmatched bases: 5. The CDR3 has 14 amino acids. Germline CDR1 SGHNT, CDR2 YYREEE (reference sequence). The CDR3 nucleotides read TGTGCCAGCAGCCCGGGACTAGCAGGAGAGACCCAGTACTTC. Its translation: CASSPGLAGETQYF.

The CDR3: CASSLSPCTGTSVSYEQYF. For the CDR3, the DNA is TGTGCCAGCAGTTTATCCCCTTGTACCGGGACTAGCGTATCCTACGAGCAGTACTTC. The chain joins TRBV28 to TRBJ2-7; 10 bases map to TRBD2. With V trimmed by 1 base and J by 1 base, 13 bases remained unmatched. The CDR3 is made up of 19 amino acids. CDR1 is MDHEN, CDR2 SYDVKM, per germline. The full variable domain, completed using reference TRBV28 and TRBJ2-7, is DVKVTQSSRYLVKRTGEKVFLECVQDMDHENMFWYRQDPGLGLRLIYFSYDVKMKEKGDIPEGYSVSREKKERFSLILESASTNQTSMYLCASSLSPCTGTSVSYEQYFGPGTRLTVT.

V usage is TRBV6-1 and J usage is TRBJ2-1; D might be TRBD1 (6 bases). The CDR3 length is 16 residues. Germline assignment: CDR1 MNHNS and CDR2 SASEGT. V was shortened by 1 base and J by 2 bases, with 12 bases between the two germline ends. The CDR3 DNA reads TGTGCCAGCAGTGAAGTTCAGGGGAGAGCCTACAATGAGCAGTTCTTC. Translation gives CASSEVQGRAYNEQFF.

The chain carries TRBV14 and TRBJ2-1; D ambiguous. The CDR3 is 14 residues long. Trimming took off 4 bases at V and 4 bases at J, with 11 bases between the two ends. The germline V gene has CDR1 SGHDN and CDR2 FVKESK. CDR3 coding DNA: TGTGCCAGCAGCCTGTTTAGTCAGTACAATGAGCAGTTCTTC. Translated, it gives CASSLFSQYNEQFF.

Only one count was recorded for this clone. The CDR3 DNA is TGCGCCAGCAGCCAAATCAGGGAATGGGGCACTGAAGCTTTCTTT. Amino acids: CASSQIREWGTEAFF. This chain connects TRBV4-1 to TRBJ1-1; weak D call: TRBD1 (5 bases). With 2 bases removed from V and 4 bases from J, the gap between germline ends came to 14 bases. CDR3 length: 15 amino acids. Germline CDR1 is MGHRA and CDR2 is YSYEKL.

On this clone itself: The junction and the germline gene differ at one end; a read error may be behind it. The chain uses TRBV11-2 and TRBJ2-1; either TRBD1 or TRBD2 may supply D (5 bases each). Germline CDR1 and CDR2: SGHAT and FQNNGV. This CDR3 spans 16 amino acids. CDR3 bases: TGTGCCAGCAGCCTAGAGGGGCAATCCTCCTACAATGAGCAGTTCTTC. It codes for CASSLEGQSSYNEQFF. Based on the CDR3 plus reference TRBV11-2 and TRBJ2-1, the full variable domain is EAGVAQSPRYKIIEKRQSVAFWCNPISGHATLYWYQQILGQGPKLLIQFQNNGVVDDSQLPKDRFSAERLKGVDSTLKIQPAKLEDSAVYLCASSLEGQSSYNEQFFGPGTRLTVL.

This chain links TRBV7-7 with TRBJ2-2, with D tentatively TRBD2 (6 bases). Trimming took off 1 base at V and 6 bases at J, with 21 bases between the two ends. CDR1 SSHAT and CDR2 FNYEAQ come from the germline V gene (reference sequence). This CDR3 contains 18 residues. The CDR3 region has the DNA TGTGCCAGCAGCTTAGGTGTAGCGGTCCCCTCTGGAGCCGGGGAGCTGTTTTTT. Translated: CASSLGVAVPSGAGELFF.

The DNA of the CDR3 is TGTGCCAGCAGTTTGGCCGCGGGGCAGGTAGATGACTATGGCTACACCTTC. It encodes CASSLAAGQVDDYGYTF. The chain links TRBV28 to TRBJ1-2; a weak D match, TRBD1 (5 bases). Trimming stripped 3 bases from V and 3 bases from J, with 20 bases between. The CDR3 covers 17 residues. CDR1 and CDR2 (germline): MDHEN, SYDVKM.

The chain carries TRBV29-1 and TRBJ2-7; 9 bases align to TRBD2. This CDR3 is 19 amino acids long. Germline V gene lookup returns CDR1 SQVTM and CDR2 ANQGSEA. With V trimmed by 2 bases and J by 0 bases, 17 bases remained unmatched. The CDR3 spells CSVEMKNSGRTKSSYEQYF. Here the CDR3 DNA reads TGCAGCGTTGAAATGAAGAATAGCGGGAGAACCAAGAGCTCCTACGAGCAGTACTTC.

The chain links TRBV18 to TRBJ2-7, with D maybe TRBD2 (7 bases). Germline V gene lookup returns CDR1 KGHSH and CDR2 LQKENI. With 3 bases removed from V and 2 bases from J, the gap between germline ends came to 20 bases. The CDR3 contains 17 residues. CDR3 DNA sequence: TGTGCCAGCTCACCGGCCCGAGGGGGGGAGGCCCCCTACGAGCAGTACTTC. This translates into CASSPARGGEAPYEQYF.

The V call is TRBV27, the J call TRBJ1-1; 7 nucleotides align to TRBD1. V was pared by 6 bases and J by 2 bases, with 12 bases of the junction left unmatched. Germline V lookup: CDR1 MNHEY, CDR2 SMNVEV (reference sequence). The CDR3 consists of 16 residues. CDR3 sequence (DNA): TGTGCCAGCAGCGAGGGGGCGCCGGGTAGTAACACTGAAGCTTTCTTT. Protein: CASSEGAPGSNTEAFF.

As DNA, the CDR3 is TGTGCCAGCAGTGCACGCCGCTATCGGGAAAAACTGTTTTTT. Translated, it gives CASSARRYREKLFF. This chain connects TRBV28 to TRBJ1-4; D ambiguous. V was pared by 5 bases and J by 8 bases, with 15 bases between. In germline, CDR1 is MDHEN, CDR2 SYDVKM. The CDR3 spans 14 residues.

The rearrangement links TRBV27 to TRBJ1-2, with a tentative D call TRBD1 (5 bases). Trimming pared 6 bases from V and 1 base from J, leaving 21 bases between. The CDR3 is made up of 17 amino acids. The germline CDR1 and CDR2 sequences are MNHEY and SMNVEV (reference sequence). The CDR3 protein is CASSSLGTAAFNYGYTF. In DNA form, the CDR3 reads TGTGCCAGCAGCAGCCTCGGGACGGCGGCTTTTAACTATGGCTACACCTTC.

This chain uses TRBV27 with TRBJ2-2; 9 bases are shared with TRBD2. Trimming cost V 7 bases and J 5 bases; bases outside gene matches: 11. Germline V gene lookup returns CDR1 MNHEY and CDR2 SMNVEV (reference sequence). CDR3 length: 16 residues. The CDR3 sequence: CASTMKAGGGTGELFF. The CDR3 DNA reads TGTGCCAGCACCATGAAAGCGGGAGGTGGAACCGGGGAGCTGTTTTTT.

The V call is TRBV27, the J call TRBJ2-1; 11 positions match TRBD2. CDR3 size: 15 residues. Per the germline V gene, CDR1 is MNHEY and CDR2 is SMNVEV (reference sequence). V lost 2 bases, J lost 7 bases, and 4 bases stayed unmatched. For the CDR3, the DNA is TGTGCCAGCAGTTTACAACTAGCGGGGGAAAATGAGCAGTTCTTC. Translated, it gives CASSLQLAGENEQFF.

The CDR3 DNA reads as TGTGCTAGTGGTTTGGTCCGGATCCATAATTCACCCCTCCACTTT. It translates to CASGLVRIHNSPLHF. The V gene is TRBV12-5, the J gene TRBJ1-6; D is unclear. Trimming left V 0 bases short and J 5 bases short, with 8 bases between. CDR3 size: 15 residues. Per the germline V gene, CDR1 is LGHNT and CDR2 is FRNRAP.

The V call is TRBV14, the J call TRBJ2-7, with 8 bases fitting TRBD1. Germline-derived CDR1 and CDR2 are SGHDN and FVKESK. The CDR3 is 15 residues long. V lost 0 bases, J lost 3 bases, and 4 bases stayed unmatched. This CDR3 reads CASSQEGQGNYEQYF. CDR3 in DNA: TGTGCCAGCAGCCAAGAAGGACAGGGAAACTACGAGCAGTACTTC.

The CDR3 loop is CASSQLATDTQYF. In DNA form, the CDR3 reads TGTGCCAGCAGCCAACTAGCCACAGATACGCAGTATTTT. This chain joins TRBV11-3 and TRBJ2-3, with D tentatively TRBD2 (6 bases). This CDR3 comprises 13 residues. Germline values: CDR1 SGHNT, CDR2 YENEEA. Trimming took off 5 bases at V and 2 bases at J, with 8 bases between the two ends.

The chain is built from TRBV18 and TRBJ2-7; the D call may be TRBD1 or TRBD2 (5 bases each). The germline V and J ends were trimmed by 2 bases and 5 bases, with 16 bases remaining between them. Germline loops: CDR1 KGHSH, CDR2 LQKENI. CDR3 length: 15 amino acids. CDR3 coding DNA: TGTGCCAGCTCACCAATCTCAGCCCGAGGGGACGAGCAGTACTTC. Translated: CASSPISARGDEQYF.

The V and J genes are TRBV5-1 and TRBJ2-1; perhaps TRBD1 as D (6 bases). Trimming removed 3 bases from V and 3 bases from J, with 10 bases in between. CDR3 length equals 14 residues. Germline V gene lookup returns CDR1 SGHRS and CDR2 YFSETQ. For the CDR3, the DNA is TGCGCCAGCAGCTCACACAGGGACTACAATGAGCAGTTCTTC. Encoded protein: CASSSHRDYNEQFF. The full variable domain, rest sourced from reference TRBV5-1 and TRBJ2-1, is KAGVTQTPRYLIKTRGQQVTLSCSPISGHRSVSWYQQTPGQGLQFLFEYFSETQRNKGNFPGRFSGRQFSNSRSEMNVSTLELGDSALYLCASSSHRDYNEQFFGPGTRLTVL.

The CDR3 is CASTDTGLAGGPTGELFF. DNA of the CDR3: TGTGCCAGTACCGATACGGGACTAGCGGGAGGGCCTACCGGGGAGCTGTTTTTT. The V call is TRBV19, the J call TRBJ2-2; TRBD2 matches 16 bases. In germline, CDR1 is LNHDA, CDR2 SQIVND (reference sequence). The V segment lost 7 bases and the J segment 5 bases; nucleotides outside the gene matches: 10. The CDR3 spans 18 residues.

The CDR3 DNA reads as TGTGCCAGCAGACCGAGGGTTCGGCCTGAGCAGTTCTTC. Amino acids: CASRPRVRPEQFF. This chain uses TRBV6-6 with TRBJ2-1; D might be TRBD2 (5 bases). Germline V gene lookup returns CDR1 MNHNY and CDR2 SVGAGI (reference sequence). The length of the CDR3 is 13 residues. Trimming took off 6 bases at V and 9 bases at J, with 15 bases between the two ends.

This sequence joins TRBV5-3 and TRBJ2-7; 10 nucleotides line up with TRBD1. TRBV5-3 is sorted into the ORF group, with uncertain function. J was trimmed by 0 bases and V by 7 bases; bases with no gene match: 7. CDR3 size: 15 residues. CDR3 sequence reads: CARRHRDRGSYEQYF. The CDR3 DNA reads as TGTGCCAGACGACACCGGGACAGGGGCTCCTACGAGCAGTACTTC.

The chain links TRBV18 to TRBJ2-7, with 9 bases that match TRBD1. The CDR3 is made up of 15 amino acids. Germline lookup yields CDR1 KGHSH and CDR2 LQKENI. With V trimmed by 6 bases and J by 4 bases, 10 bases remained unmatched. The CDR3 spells CASSPFTGGKYEQYF. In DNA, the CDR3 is TGTGCCAGCTCGCCCTTCACAGGGGGCAAATACGAGCAGTACTTC.

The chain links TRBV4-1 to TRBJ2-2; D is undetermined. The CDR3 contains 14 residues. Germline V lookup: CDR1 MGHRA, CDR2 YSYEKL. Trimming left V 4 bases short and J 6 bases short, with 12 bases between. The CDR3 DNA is TGCGCCAGCAGCCCCGATAGTGAGGCCGGGGAGCTGTTTTTT. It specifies CASSPDSEAGELFF.

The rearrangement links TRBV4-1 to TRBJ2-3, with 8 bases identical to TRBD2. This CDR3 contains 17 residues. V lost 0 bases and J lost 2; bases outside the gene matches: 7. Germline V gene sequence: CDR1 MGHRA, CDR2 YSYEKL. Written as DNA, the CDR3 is TGCGCCAGCAGCCAAGAATGCGGGAGGCTCAACACAGATACGCAGTATTTT. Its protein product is CASSQECGRLNTDTQYF.